A single sample gave rise to the 5 T cell receptor beta chains below, sequenced in a study of technical replicates of blood from a handful of donors. Assay: immunoSEQ multiplex PCR; the TCRdb copy retains only in-frame clones and omits some. This table holds about 72,000 clones, roughly 92% found once. The sequenced material came from T cells isolated from PBMCs. Source of these receptors: a human donor in good health.

Written as DNA, the CDR3 is TGTGCCAGCAGCAAGGACAGGGGATCCACCGGGGAGCTGTTTTTT. Translating gives CASSKDRGSTGELFF. The gene calls are TRBV7-9 and TRBJ2-2; 9 bases match TRBD1. In germline, CDR1 is SEHNR, CDR2 FQNEAQ (reference sequence). The CDR3 contains 15 residues. Trimming cost V 5 bases and J 4 bases; bases outside gene matches: 5.

Regarding this clone: Other DNA sequences in the same sample also yield this CDR3. V gene TRBV9 combines with J gene TRBJ1-3; D unclear. The CDR3 has 15 residues. Germline V lookup: CDR1 SGDLS, CDR2 YYNGEE. V shed 0 bases and J shed 0 bases, with 7 bases lying between them. CDR3 nucleotide sequence: TGTGCCAGCAGCGTAGGAGATAGCTCTGGAAACACCATATATTTT. Translation gives CASSVGDSSGNTIYF.

In this sample, this clone turned up once. The J gene is TRBJ1-4, the V gene TRBV5-1; TRBD1 matches at 9 bases. J was trimmed by 8 bases and V by 4 bases; bases with no gene match: 12. The germline V gene has CDR1 SGHRS and CDR2 YFSETQ. CDR3 length: 16 amino acids. The CDR3 DNA follows: TGCGCCAGCAGCACCTTGCCCGGGACAGGGAAGGAAAAACTGTTTTTT. It encodes CASSTLPGTGKEKLFF. Full variable domain (outside the CDR3, taken from reference TRBV5-1 and TRBJ1-4): KAGVTQTPRYLIKTRGQQVTLSCSPISGHRSVSWYQQTPGQGLQFLFEYFSETQRNKGNFPGRFSGRQFSNSRSEMNVSTLELGDSALYLCASSTLPGTGKEKLFFGSGTQLSVL.

The chain is built from TRBV6-1 and TRBJ2-7; D might be TRBD2 (5 bases). The germline V gene has CDR1 MNHNS and CDR2 SASEGT. The CDR3 length is 16 residues. V was clipped by 1 base and J by 2 bases, with 15 bases between them. The CDR3, as DNA: TGTGCCAGCAGTGAAGTCGAGGGCTGGTCCCCCTACGAGCAGTACTTC. Amino acid sequence: CASSEVEGWSPYEQYF.

The V call is TRBV19, the J call TRBJ1-5; D ambiguous. Trimming shortened V by 8 bases and J by 0 bases, and 14 bases separated the two germline ends. Germline CDR1 is LNHDA and CDR2 is SQIVND (reference sequence). CDR3 length: 15 residues. As DNA, the CDR3 is TGTGCCAGTTCACCAATGCAACATAGCAATCAGCCCCAGCATTTT. Protein: CASSPMQHSNQPQHF.